These 9 T cell receptor beta chains came from one sample sequenced in a study of vaccination and CD4 T cells after COVID-19. Their target antigens are unknown. Sequencing of cultured CD4+ T cell DNA used the Oncomine TCR Beta short-read assay. TCRdb used MiXCR to reprocess the PCR reads, holding one entry per CDR3 protein. The profile shows approximately 14,000 distinct CDR3 sequences, less than 50% of them singletons. Stated treatment: roughly ten-day PBMC culture with coronavirus spike peptide pools or control peptides (ViraFEST assay). The sequencing input was CD4+ T cells from blood, cultured in vitro. All receptors come from a human donor who had recovered from COVID-19.

Only a few counts were recorded for this clonotype. V is TRBV27 and J is TRBJ1-2, with 9 bases matching TRBD1. CDR1 MNHEY and CDR2 SMNVEV come from the germline V gene (reference sequence). CDR3 length: 15 residues. V was pared by 5 bases and J by 5 bases, with 9 bases of the junction left unmatched. CDR3 coding DNA: TGTGCCAGCAGTCCCCTTGACAGGGGGAGGTATGGCTACACCTTC. This encodes CASSPLDRGRYGYTF.

V usage is TRBV2 and J usage is TRBJ1-1; the D gene is possibly TRBD1 (5 bases). V was pared by 8 bases and J by 4 bases, with 11 bases between. Germline V lookup: CDR1 SNHLY, CDR2 FYNNEI. CDR3 length: 12 amino acids. CDR3 sequence (DNA): TGTGCCAGCGCCACCAGGGCCACTGAAGCTTTCTTT. Its translation is CASATRATEAFF.

This clonotype showed up just a few times. This rearrangement joins TRBV27 to TRBJ1-5; D not certain. The CDR3 sequence is 13 residues long. The ends were cut back, 7 bases at V and 0 bases at J, with 7 bases in the middle. Germline V gives CDR1 MNHEY, CDR2 SMNVEV (reference sequence). CDR3 coding DNA: TGTGCCAGCAAGCGGTATAGCAATCAGCCCCAGCATTTT. Protein sequence: CASKRYSNQPQHF.

This clonotype has more than one count but fewer than ten. V is TRBV7-2 and J is TRBJ2-7, with 9 bases that match TRBD1. The CDR3 is 17 residues long. With 3 bases clipped from V and 3 bases from J, the junction kept 12 bases outside the gene matches. CDR1 and CDR2 (germline): SGHTA, FQGNSA. The CDR3 nucleotides read TGTGCCAGCAGCTTTGTCATGTCCGGGACAGGGCACTACGAGCAGTACTTC. Translated, it gives CASSFVMSGTGHYEQYF.

The chain has TRBV6-5 and TRBJ2-3; 12 nucleotides agree with TRBD2. Looked up from germline, CDR1 is MNHEY and CDR2 is SVGAGI. There are 16 residues in the CDR3. Trimming at V came to 4 bases and at J to 5 bases, leaving 7 bases not matched to a gene. This chain's CDR3 is CASSWGRLAGVDTQYF. CDR3 DNA: TGTGCCAGCAGTTGGGGACGACTAGCGGGAGTAGATACGCAGTATTTT.

The rearrangement joins TRBV15 to TRBJ1-3; D is unclear. Trimming cost V 0 bases and J 0 bases, with 9 bases left between them. The CDR3 spans 16 residues. Germline-derived CDR1 and CDR2 are LNHNV and YYDKDF (reference sequence). The CDR3 DNA reads TGTGCCACCAGCAGAGATTCCCTATACTCTGGAAACACCATATATTTT. This translates into CATSRDSLYSGNTIYF.

This clonotype was observed once. The chain has TRBV3-1 and TRBJ1-2; D may be TRBD1 (5 bases). This CDR3 region has 14 residues. V was cut by 5 bases and J by 5 bases, with 15 bases left in between. Per germline, CDR1 LGHDT and CDR2 YNNKEL (reference sequence). CDR3 residues: CASSKGGREYGYTF. CDR3 bases: TGTGCCAGCAGCAAGGGCGGCAGGGAGTATGGCTACACCTTC.

This clonotype occurred a few times. The chain carries TRBV20-1 and TRBJ2-1, with 7 bases aligning to TRBD1. Germline lookup yields CDR1 DFQATT and CDR2 SNEGSKA (reference sequence). The CDR3 runs to 14 residues. V gave up 6 bases and J gave up 4 bases; unmatched junction bases: 9. CDR3 loop: CSASSTGLYNEQFF. Here the CDR3 DNA reads TGCAGTGCCAGTTCGACAGGGTTGTACAATGAGCAGTTCTTC.

The table lists this clonotype with a few counts. One junction end disagrees with the germline gene, perhaps due to a read error. This chain uses TRBV10-2 with TRBJ1-1; 8 bases match TRBD1. The CDR3 has 15 amino acids. CDR1 WSHSY and CDR2 SAAADI come from the germline V gene. CDR3 amino acids: CASNPQGAGRTEAFF. CDR3 DNA: TGTGCCAGCAACCCGCAGGGGGCGGGCAGGACTGAAGCTTTCTTT.